A single sample gave rise to the 23 T cell receptor beta chains below, sequenced in a study of Graves' ophthalmopathy and Graves' hyperthyroidism. The authors amplified TCR beta CDR3 regions from RNA transcripts. A first-round RT-PCR used HTBI primers, followed by a second-round multiplex PCR. One entry per CDR3 protein results from TCRdb running MiXCR on the multiplex PCR reads. The data contain 300,000 to 450,000 distinct CDR3 sequences, roughly 15% of them singletons. Material for sequencing was peripheral blood. The receptor set was obtained from an adult woman with stable Graves' hyperthyroidism.

As to this clonotype: A much larger clone lies a single base off, so this may be a read error. This rearrangement joins TRBV20-1 to TRBJ1-1; 9 bases are shared with TRBD1. Germline V gene data show CDR1 as DFQATT and CDR2 as SNEGSKA (reference sequence). V was clipped by 0 bases and J by 4 bases; unmatched bases: 9. The CDR3 is made up of 16 amino acids. CDR3 DNA sequence: TGCAGTGCTAGAGAGGGGTGGGGACAGGGCATCACTGAAGCTTTCTTT. This translates into CSAREGWGQGITEAFF.

This clonotype was seen repeatedly, ten times or more. This chain's CDR3 is CASSQRSTVYEQYF. The CDR3 DNA reads TGTGCCAGCAGTCAGAGATCGACAGTCTACGAGCAGTACTTC. J is TRBJ2-7 and V is TRBV6-9, with a weak D call TRBD1 (5 bases). Trimming took off 5 bases at V and 3 bases at J, with 14 bases between the two ends. Germline CDR1 and CDR2: MNHGY and SVAAGI. This CDR3 is built from 14 residues.

The J gene is TRBJ2-7, the V gene TRBV6-1; D not certain. V was cut by 3 bases and J by 2 bases, with 8 bases left in between. Germline V CDR1 and CDR2: MNHNS, SASEGT. There are 13 residues in the CDR3. This chain's CDR3 is CASSEDRPYEQYF. In nucleotides, the CDR3 is TGTGCCAGCAGTGAGGACCGACCCTACGAGCAGTACTTC.

In its sample, this clonotype was seen many times. The chain employs TRBV28 and TRBJ2-7; 9 bases map to TRBD1. Germline assignment: CDR1 MDHEN and CDR2 SYDVKM. With V trimmed by 6 bases and J by 6 bases, 9 bases remained unmatched. The CDR3 covers 14 residues. The DNA for the CDR3 is TGTGCCAGCAGGTTGGGACAGGGTTCGTCCGAGCAGTACTTC. This encodes CASRLGQGSSEQYF.

V is TRBV18 and J is TRBJ2-7; 10 bases align to TRBD2. Losses at the gene ends were 0 bases for V and 8 bases for J; bases not matched to a gene: 7. CDR3 length equals 15 residues. From germline, CDR1 is KGHSH and CDR2 LQKENI. The CDR3 DNA reads TGTGCCAGCTCACCACCCACTAGCGGGAAGGACAAGCAGTACTTC. It codes for CASSPPTSGKDKQYF.

This clonotype was recorded a few times. This may be a read error: a much more frequent sequence differs by one nucleotide. This chain links TRBV12-3 or TRBV12-4 with TRBJ1-5, with a tentative D call TRBD1 (6 bases). The germline V and J ends were trimmed by 6 bases and 2 bases, with 11 bases remaining between them. This CDR3 spans 14 amino acids. This chain's CDR3 is CASRVSGGNQPQHF. In nucleotides, the CDR3 is TGTGCCAGCAGAGTTTCAGGGGGCAATCAGCCCCAGCATTTT.

This clonotype was counted at least ten times. The genes are TRBV12-3 or TRBV12-4 and TRBJ2-5; 9 bases match TRBD2. The CDR3 loop spans 17 amino acids. The junction had 9 bases not matched to a gene; V was cut back by 3 bases and J by 1 base. For the CDR3, the DNA is TGTGCCAGCAGTTTGGGAGTAGCGGGAGTAGTCCAAGAGACCCAGTACTTC. It is translated as CASSLGVAGVVQETQYF.

Remarks on this clonotype: This may be a read error, as it is one base from a much larger clone. The chain couples TRBV6-5 to TRBJ2-2; TRBD2 is a possible D gene (5 bases). Germline V gene lookup returns CDR1 MNHEY and CDR2 SVGAGI. The CDR3 loop spans 13 amino acids. Here the CDR3 DNA reads TGTGCCAGCAGTTTGGTCAGCGCCGGGGAGCTGTGTTTT. It translates to CASSLVSAGELCF.

In this sample, this clonotype turned up once. J is TRBJ2-5 and V is TRBV11-2; possibly TRBD1 or TRBD2 for D (6 bases each). CDR1 is SGHAT, CDR2 FQNNGV, per germline. CDR3 length equals 13 residues. Between the trimmed V and J ends, which lost 5 bases and 5 bases, there was a span of 12 bases. CDR3: CASSRGAAETQYF. As DNA, the CDR3 is TGTGCCAGCAGCAGGGGGGCCGCCGAGACCCAGTACTTC. The variable domain in full, with the rest retrieved from reference TRBV11-2 and TRBJ2-5, is EAGVAQSPRYKIIEKRQSVAFWCNPISGHATLYWYQQILGQGPKLLIQFQNNGVVDDSQLPKDRFSAERLKGVDSTLKIQPAKLEDSAVYLCASSRGAAETQYFGPGTRLLVL.

This clonotype was recorded many times. V is TRBV28 and J is TRBJ1-1; tentatively, D is TRBD1 (6 bases). The CDR3 length is 12 residues. V lost 1 base to trimming and J lost 11 bases, with 11 bases between them. Germline V gives CDR1 MDHEN, CDR2 SYDVKM. As DNA, the CDR3 is TGTGCCAGCAGTTTATATAACAGGGCTGCTTTCTTT. Amino acid sequence: CASSLYNRAAFF.

The V call is TRBV18, the J call TRBJ1-6; a possible D gene is TRBD1 (5 bases). Per germline, CDR1 KGHSH and CDR2 LQKENI. With 3 bases removed from V and 10 bases from J, the gap between germline ends came to 13 bases. This CDR3 is 14 amino acids long. Written as DNA, the CDR3 is TGTGCCAGCTCACCGGGGGGTCCGGGATCACCCCTCCACTTT. This sequence encodes CASSPGGPGSPLHF.

The V call is TRBV5-1, the J call TRBJ2-5; TRBD2 matches at 13 bases. V trimming: 4 bases; J trimming: 1 base; junction bases outside the gene matches: 7. The CDR3 extends over 17 amino acids. CDR1 is SGHRS and CDR2 is YFSETQ in the germline V gene. CDR3 coding DNA: TGCGCCAGCAGCAAGGGACTAGCGGGAAGCTCCCAAGAGACCCAGTACTTC. Translated: CASSKGLAGSSQETQYF.

There are many counts of this clonotype. The chain is built from TRBV14 and TRBJ1-1; perhaps TRBD1 as D (6 bases). Germline CDR1 is SGHDN and CDR2 is FVKESK. Trimming shortened V by 3 bases and J by 4 bases, and 9 bases separated the two germline ends. The CDR3 is made up of 13 amino acids. Here the CDR3 reads CASSHLGGTEAFF. The CDR3 DNA sequence: TGTGCCAGCAGCCATTTAGGGGGCACTGAAGCTTTCTTT.

This clonotype occurred many times. This chain joins TRBV29-1 and TRBJ1-5; 7 bases map to TRBD1. The V and J ends lost 4 bases and 1 base, in that order; junction bases with no gene match: 7. Germline V gene sequence: CDR1 SQVTM, CDR2 ANQGSEA. The CDR3 extends over 15 amino acids. CDR3 region: CSVALGTESNQPQHF. CDR3 DNA: TGCAGCGTTGCCTTGGGGACAGAGAGCAATCAGCCCCAGCATTTT.

This chain links TRBV6-1 with TRBJ1-6, with 8 positions matching TRBD1. Germline-derived CDR1 and CDR2 are MNHNS and SASEGT. This CDR3 contains 13 residues. V shed 2 bases, J shed 9 bases, and the junction held 0 bases outside the gene matches. CDR3 protein: CASSEQGASPLHF. The CDR3, as DNA: TGTGCCAGCAGTGAACAGGGGGCTTCACCCCTCCACTTT.

The rearrangement links TRBV10-3 to TRBJ2-7, with 7 bases lining up with TRBD2. Germline CDR1 and CDR2: ENHRY and SYGVKD. This CDR3 has 14 amino acids. V shed 7 bases and J 0 bases; nucleotides not matched to a gene: 6. CDR3 amino acids: CAIKGRESSYEQYF. As DNA, the CDR3 is TGTGCCATCAAGGGGAGGGAGTCCTCCTACGAGCAGTACTTC.

J is TRBJ1-2 and V is TRBV6-5, with no clear D. In germline, CDR1 is MNHEY, CDR2 SVGAGI. The CDR3 loop spans 16 amino acids. With 2 bases removed from V and 0 bases from J, the gap between germline ends came to 13 bases. The CDR3 region is CASSYRATLANYGYTF. CDR3 nucleotide sequence: TGTGCCAGCAGTTACCGGGCTACCCTAGCTAACTATGGCTACACCTTC.

This clonotype was found many times. The V call is TRBV30, the J call TRBJ1-5, with a possible D match to TRBD1 (5 bases). CDR3 length: 19 amino acids. Trimming took off 1 base at V and 0 bases at J, with 22 bases between the two ends. Germline values: CDR1 GTSNPN, CDR2 SVGIG (reference sequence). CDR3 coding DNA: TGTGCCTGGAGTGATGACTTCGGGGAAGGGGCTTATAGCAATCAGCCCCAGCATTTT. Translation: CAWSDDFGEGAYSNQPQHF.

Only a few counts were recorded for this clonotype. The chain combines TRBV4-1 with TRBJ1-3; 9 nucleotides align to TRBD1. Looked up from germline, CDR1 is MGHRA and CDR2 is YSYEKL. The CDR3 is 16 amino acids. V lost 4 bases, J lost 0 bases, and 4 bases stayed unmatched. This CDR3 reads CASSLTGGASGNTIYF. The CDR3 DNA reads as TGCGCCAGCAGCCTCACAGGGGGCGCCTCTGGAAACACCATATATTTT.

This clonotype was observed a handful of times. A much larger clonotype is one base distant, so this may be a read error. J is TRBJ2-2 and V is TRBV6-4, with D perhaps TRBD2 (5 bases). The CDR3 consists of 14 residues. CDR1 and CDR2 from the germline V gene are MRHNA and SNTAGT. This chain's CDR3 is CASSDGREFGELCF. The CDR3 DNA is TGTGCCAGCAGTGACGGGAGAGAATTCGGGGAGCTGTGTTTT.

With respect to this clonotype: This is likely a read error, given that the CDR3 carries no conserved phenylalanine or tryptophan at its end. The chain recombines TRBV11-2 with TRBJ2-2; D uncertain. The CDR3 spans 14 residues. Trimming took off 4 bases at V and 6 bases at J, with 12 bases between the two ends. Germline values: CDR1 SGHAT, CDR2 FQNNGV. The CDR3 nucleotides are TGTGCCAGCAGCTATAGTTCCGGGTCCGGGGAGCTGTTTTTG. Translating gives CASSYSSGSGELFL.

At least ten counts were recorded for this clonotype. The chain links TRBV6-1 to TRBJ2-5; tentative D call: TRBD1 (6 bases). The V gene lost 10 bases and the J gene lost 4 bases, with 28 bases spanning the gap. Germline-derived CDR1 and CDR2 are MNHNS and SASEGT. The CDR3 is made up of 17 amino acids. The chain's CDR3 is CATEHRVTRGERETQYF. CDR3 coding DNA: TGTGCCACTGAACACAGGGTAACGAGGGGAGAACGAGAGACCCAGTACTTC.

This clonotype has at least ten counts. The chain has TRBV6-2 or TRBV6-3 and TRBJ2-7; unclear D gene. Trimming left V 2 bases short and J 2 bases short, with 7 bases between. Germline loops: CDR1 MNHEY, CDR2 SVGEGT. The CDR3 consists of 13 residues. In nucleotides, the CDR3 is TGTGCCAGCAGTTACGCAGGAACCTACGAGCAGTACTTC. Translated, it gives CASSYAGTYEQYF.